This record looks at one T cell receptor beta chain sequence and its context. The antigen remains undetermined. The sample belongs to a study of radiotherapy plus CTLA-4 blockade in lung cancer. Study results and caveats: Tumor-origin TCR clones grew in blood after radiotherapy plus ipilimumab.

CDR3 length equals 16 residues. Losses at the gene ends were 0 bases for V and 1 base for J; bases not matched to a gene: 4. Looked up from germline, CDR1 is ENHRY and CDR2 is SYGVKD. Chemo-refractory metastatic non-small-cell lung cancer patients underwent focal radiation alongside CTLA-4 blockade with ipilimumab. Clones were read by immunoSEQ multiplex PCR, and TCRdb kept only the in-frame ones, dropping some. The sample lists over 85,000 clones; 70% to 90% were seen once. The sequencing used peripheral blood, collected from a patient treated with radiotherapy plus ipilimumab. The TCR comes from a human donor with non-small cell lung cancer that progressed on radiotherapy plus ipilimumab. The chain uses TRBV10-3 and TRBJ2-7, with TRBD2 identical over 9 bases. CDR3: CAISESFSGRSYEQYF. The CDR3 DNA is TGTGCCATCAGTGAGTCATTTAGCGGGAGATCCTACGAGCAGTACTTC.